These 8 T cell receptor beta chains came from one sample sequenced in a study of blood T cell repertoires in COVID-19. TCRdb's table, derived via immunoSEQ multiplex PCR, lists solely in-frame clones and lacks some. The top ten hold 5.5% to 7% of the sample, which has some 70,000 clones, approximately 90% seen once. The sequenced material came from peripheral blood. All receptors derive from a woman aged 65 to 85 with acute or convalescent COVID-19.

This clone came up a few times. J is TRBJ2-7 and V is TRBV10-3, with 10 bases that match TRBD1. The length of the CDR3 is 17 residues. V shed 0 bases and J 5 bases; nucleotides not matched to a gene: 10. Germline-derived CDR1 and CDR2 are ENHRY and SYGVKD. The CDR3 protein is CAISESASDRGGDEQYF. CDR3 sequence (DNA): TGTGCCATCAGTGAGTCGGCCTCGGACAGGGGGGGTGACGAGCAGTACTTC.

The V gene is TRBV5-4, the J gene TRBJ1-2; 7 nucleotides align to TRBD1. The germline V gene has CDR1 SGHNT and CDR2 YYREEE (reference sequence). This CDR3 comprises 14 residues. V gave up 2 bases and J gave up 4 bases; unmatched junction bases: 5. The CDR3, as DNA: TGTGCCAGCAGCTTTATGACAGGGACCTATGGCTACACCTTC. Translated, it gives CASSFMTGTYGYTF.

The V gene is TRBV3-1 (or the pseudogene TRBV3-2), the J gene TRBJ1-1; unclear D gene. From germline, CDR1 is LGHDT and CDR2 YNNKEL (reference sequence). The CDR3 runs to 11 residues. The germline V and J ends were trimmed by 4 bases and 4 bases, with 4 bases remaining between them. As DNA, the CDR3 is TGTGCCAGCAGCCGCAGCACTGAAGCTTTCTTT. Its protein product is CASSRSTEAFF.

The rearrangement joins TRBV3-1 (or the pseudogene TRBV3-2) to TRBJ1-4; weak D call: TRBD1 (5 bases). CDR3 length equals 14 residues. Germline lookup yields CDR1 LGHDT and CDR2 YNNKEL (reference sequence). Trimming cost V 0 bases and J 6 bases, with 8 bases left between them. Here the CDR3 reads CASSQDWGDEKLFF. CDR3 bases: TGTGCCAGCAGCCAAGATTGGGGGGATGAAAAACTGTTTTTT.

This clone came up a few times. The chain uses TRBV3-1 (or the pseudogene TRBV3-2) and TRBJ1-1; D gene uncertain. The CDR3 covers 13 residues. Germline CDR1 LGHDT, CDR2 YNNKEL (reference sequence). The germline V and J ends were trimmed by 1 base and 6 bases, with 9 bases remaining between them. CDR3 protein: CASSQGVVPEAFF. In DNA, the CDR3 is TGTGCCAGCAGCCAAGGAGTAGTTCCTGAAGCTTTCTTT.

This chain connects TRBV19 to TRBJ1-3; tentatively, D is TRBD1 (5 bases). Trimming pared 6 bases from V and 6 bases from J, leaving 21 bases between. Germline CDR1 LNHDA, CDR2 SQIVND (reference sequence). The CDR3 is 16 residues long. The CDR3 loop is CASRTGFLGEENTIYF. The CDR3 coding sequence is TGTGCCAGTAGGACGGGATTTTTAGGGGAGGAAAACACCATATATTTT.

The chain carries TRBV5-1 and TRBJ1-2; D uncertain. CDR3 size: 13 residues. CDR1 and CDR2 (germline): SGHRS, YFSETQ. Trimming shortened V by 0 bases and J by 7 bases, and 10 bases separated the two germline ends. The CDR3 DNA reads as TGCGCCAGCAGCTTGGGGGCAGGCGCTGGCTACACCTTC. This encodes CASSLGAGAGYTF.

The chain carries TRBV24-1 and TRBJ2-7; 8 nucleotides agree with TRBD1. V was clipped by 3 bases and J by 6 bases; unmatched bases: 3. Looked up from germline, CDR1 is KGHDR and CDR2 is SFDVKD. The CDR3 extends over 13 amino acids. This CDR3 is CATSDITGGEQYF. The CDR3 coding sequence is TGTGCCACCAGTGATATTACAGGGGGCGAGCAGTACTTC.